The sequence of this TCR beta chain was determined in a study of T cells in tumors after PD-1 blockade. The overall study: A subset received ongoing vismodegib 150 mg daily alongside anti-PD-1 therapy. Blood samples averaged around 110,000 templates (range about 22,000-280,000) and 36,536 unique clonotypes.

A word on this clone: Its antigen is undetermined.

Some clones are missing from TCRdb's copy, which holds only in-frame ones; the method was immunoSEQ multiplex PCR. This sample has 23,000 or so clones, with about 82% found just once. Study-wide findings and caveats: Approximately 43% of tumor TCR clonotypes were also found in blood.

This sample comprised PBMCs, obtained after anti-PD-1 treatment. The clonotype comes from a human donor with basal cell carcinoma.

The CDR3: CASSQPLKAYGYTF. As DNA, the CDR3 is TGCGCCAGCAGCCAACCGCTGAAGGCTTATGGCTACACCTTC. The chain uses TRBV4-1 and TRBJ1-2; D is ambiguous. The CDR3 is 14 residues long. V gave up 2 bases and J gave up 5 bases, with 12 bases separating them. The V gene's germline CDR1 is MGHRA and CDR2 YSYEKL.